Shown below are 30 T cell receptor beta chains from a single sample sequenced in a study of Graves' ophthalmopathy and Graves' hyperthyroidism. Amplified material comprised TCR beta CDR3 regions derived from RNA transcripts. Investigators did first-round RT-PCR with HTBI primers, then second-round multiplex PCR. TCRdb re-analysed the multiplex PCR reads in MiXCR, keeping a single row per CDR3 protein. The data hold roughly 500,000 distinct CDR3 sequences, with approximately 15% observed a single time. Sequencing input: blood. These receptors were collected from a woman aged 25 to 39 with Graves' ophthalmopathy.

Ten or more counts support this clonotype. The chain uses TRBV9 and TRBJ1-6; D is unclear. Trimming removed 0 bases at V and 4 bases at J, with 8 bases between. The CDR3 consists of 15 residues. Germline CDR1 is SGDLS and CDR2 is YYNGEE. The CDR3 sequence: CASSVGGNYNSPLHF. CDR3 bases: TGTGCCAGCAGCGTAGGGGGAAATTATAATTCACCCCTCCACTTT.

V is TRBV18 and J is TRBJ2-7; a possible D gene is TRBD2 (6 bases). The V and J ends lost 3 bases and 3 bases respectively, with 12 bases between them. In germline, CDR1 is KGHSH, CDR2 LQKENI. CDR3 length: 14 amino acids. The CDR3: CASSPLPGSYEQYF. CDR3 in DNA: TGTGCCAGCTCACCTTTGCCCGGGAGCTACGAGCAGTACTTC.

There are many counts of this clonotype. J is TRBJ1-1 and V is TRBV19, with D hard to call. Germline CDR1 and CDR2: LNHDA and SQIVND (reference sequence). V was clipped by 6 bases and J by 7 bases, with 15 bases between them. This CDR3 region has 13 residues. CDR3 in amino acids: CASSNTALGEAFF. The CDR3 coding sequence is TGTGCCAGTAGCAATACAGCTTTAGGTGAAGCTTTCTTT.

This chain connects TRBV9 to TRBJ2-2; no reliable D call. V was clipped by 2 bases and J by 0 bases, with 11 bases between them. Germline V CDR1 and CDR2: SGDLS, YYNGEE. The CDR3 is made up of 16 amino acids. CDR3 sequence reads: CASSVSSKPNTGELFF. The CDR3 bases are TGTGCCAGCAGCGTGAGTAGTAAACCGAACACCGGGGAGCTGTTTTTT.

This clonotype occurred many times. The V gene is TRBV27, the J gene TRBJ2-7; a weak D match, TRBD1 (6 bases). The CDR3 is 14 residues long. The V end lost 2 bases, the J end lost 0 bases, and 8 bases lay between the germline ends. Germline values: CDR1 MNHEY, CDR2 SMNVEV (reference sequence). This CDR3 reads CASSLGGLSYEQYF. The CDR3 DNA sequence: TGTGCCAGCAGTTTAGGGGGCCTCTCCTACGAGCAGTACTTC.

J is TRBJ2-7 and V is TRBV11-2, with D possibly called TRBD1 or TRBD2 (5 bases each). Looked up from germline, CDR1 is SGHAT and CDR2 is FQNNGV. Deletions cut 1 base from V and 4 bases from J, with 11 bases between. This CDR3 contains 14 residues. The CDR3, as DNA: TGTGCCAGCAGCTTAGCGGGGACGAGATACGAGCAGTACTTC. It specifies CASSLAGTRYEQYF.

This clonotype was picked up a small number of times. V usage is TRBV11-3 and J usage is TRBJ2-2; 7 bases fit TRBD1. This CDR3 has 15 amino acids. The germline CDR1 and CDR2 sequences are SGHNT and YENEEA. V lost 4 bases to trimming and J lost 8 bases; unmatched junction nucleotides: 10. This CDR3 is CASSSRQGKSGELFF. CDR3 in DNA: TGTGCCAGCAGCTCCAGACAGGGAAAGTCAGGGGAGCTGTTTTTT.

This clonotype has ten or more counts. This rearrangement joins TRBV6-5 to TRBJ2-3, with 7 bases lining up with TRBD1. After removal of 6 bases from V and 2 bases from J, the junction contained 14 bases not matched to a gene. Germline CDR1 and CDR2: MNHEY and SVGAGI. The length of the CDR3 is 17 residues. CDR3 nucleotides: TGTGCCAGCAGCTACAGGGGAGAGCGTATGTACACAGATACGCAGTATTTT. Its translation: CASSYRGERMYTDTQYF.

This clonotype was counted many times. This could be a read error, since a much larger clone is one nucleotide away. The chain couples TRBV12-3 or TRBV12-4 to TRBJ2-7; 7 positions agree with TRBD1. This CDR3 comprises 14 residues. The CDR3 nucleotides read TGTGCCGGCAGTGACCGGGACAGAACCTACGAGCAGTACTTC. It encodes CAGSDRDRTYEQYF.

At least ten counts were recorded for this clonotype. The chain employs TRBV6-1 and TRBJ2-6; a possible D gene is TRBD1 (5 bases). The CDR3 is 15 amino acids. Trimming took 7 bases from V and 3 from J, leaving 13 bases between them. Germline V gives CDR1 MNHNS, CDR2 SASEGT. In DNA form, the CDR3 reads TGTGCCAGCATAGGGGCTGCCTATGGGGCCAACGTCCTGACTTTC. Its translation is CASIGAAYGANVLTF.

The chain couples TRBV5-1 to TRBJ2-2; maybe TRBD1 (6 bases). Trimming stripped 7 bases from V and 5 bases from J, with 15 bases between. Germline assignment: CDR1 SGHRS and CDR2 YFSETQ. This CDR3 has 14 residues. For the CDR3, the DNA is TGCGCCAGCGGCGATGCAGGGGTAACCGGGGAGCTGTTTTTT. Translation: CASGDAGVTGELFF.

This clonotype showed up many times. The chain employs TRBV6-5 and TRBJ1-5; 7 nucleotides agree with TRBD1. The ends lost 0 bases at V and 4 bases at J; junction bases unmatched: 3. Germline V gene lookup returns CDR1 MNHEY and CDR2 SVGAGI. The CDR3 extends over 15 amino acids. The CDR3 here is CASSYSQGINQPQHF. CDR3 nucleotide sequence: TGTGCCAGCAGTTACTCACAGGGGATTAATCAGCCCCAGCATTTT.

The rearrangement joins TRBV4-1 to TRBJ2-5, with no clear D. The ends were cut back, 1 base at V and 0 bases at J, with 3 bases in the middle. This CDR3 is built from 13 residues. The V gene's germline CDR1 is MGHRA and CDR2 YSYEKL. The CDR3 DNA sequence: TGCGCCAGCAGCCAAGCCTACCAAGAGACCCAGTACTTC. Amino acids: CASSQAYQETQYF.

This clonotype has at least ten counts. The J gene is TRBJ2-5, the V gene TRBV29-1; D is undetermined. V shed 6 bases and J shed 1 base, with 15 bases lying between them. CDR1 is SQVTM, CDR2 ANQGSEA, per germline. The length of the CDR3 is 14 residues. In DNA form, the CDR3 reads TGCAGCGTCCGCTGGATCCGGGTCCAAGAGACCCAGTACTTC. It codes for CSVRWIRVQETQYF. Looking up the rest from reference TRBV29-1 and TRBJ2-5 gives the full variable domain: SAVISQKPSRDICQRGTSLTIQCQVDSQVTMMFWYRQQPGQSLTLIATANQGSEATYESGFVIDKFPISRPNLTFSTLTVSNMSPEDSSIYLCSVRWIRVQETQYFGPGTRLLVL.

In this sample, this clonotype turned up many times. The chain has TRBV19 and TRBJ1-2; the match to TRBD1 covers 7 bases. The germline V gene has CDR1 LNHDA and CDR2 SQIVND (reference sequence). The V and J ends lost 1 base and 6 bases, in that order; junction bases with no gene match: 2. The CDR3 loop spans 13 amino acids. CDR3 sequence: CASSIAGTDGYTF. The CDR3 nucleotides read TGTGCCAGTAGTATAGCCGGGACAGATGGCTACACCTTC.

This clonotype showed up many times. V gene TRBV5-5 combines with J gene TRBJ1-2; no reliable D call. Germline-derived CDR1 and CDR2 are SGHKS and YYEKEE (reference sequence). V was shortened by 0 bases and J by 3 bases, with 6 bases between the two germline ends. CDR3 length: 13 residues. As DNA, the CDR3 is TGTGCCAGCAGCTTGGAAATCGACTATGGCTACACCTTC. Translation gives CASSLEIDYGYTF.

This clonotype came up a few times. A much larger clone lies one base from this, so it may be a read error. The chain combines TRBV15 with TRBJ1-1; TRBD1 is a possible D gene (5 bases). The V gene's germline CDR1 is LNHNV and CDR2 YYDKDF (reference sequence). This CDR3 is 12 amino acids long. CDR3: CATSRRGSEACF. The CDR3 DNA is TGTGCCACCAGCAGACGGGGCTCTGAAGCTTGCTTT.

This clonotype has ten or more counts. The chain has TRBV4-1 and TRBJ2-7, with a possible D match to TRBD2 (6 bases). The germline V gene encodes CDR1 MGHRA and CDR2 YSYEKL. The CDR3 has 17 residues. V lost 3 bases to trimming and J lost 0 bases, with 18 bases between them. CDR3 in amino acids: CASSHLGGSRSSYEQYF. The CDR3 DNA reads TGCGCCAGCAGCCATCTGGGGGGTTCGAGGAGCTCCTACGAGCAGTACTTC.

This clonotype was observed many times. CDR3 coding DNA: TGTGCCAGCAGTCGATCGACAGGGGGCTCAGATACGCAGTATTTT. It is translated as CASSRSTGGSDTQYF. The genes are TRBV6-4 and TRBJ2-3, with 10 bases matching TRBD1. The CDR3 is 15 residues long. The V and J ends lost 5 bases and 4 bases, in that order; junction bases with no gene match: 6. Germline CDR1 is MRHNA and CDR2 is SNTAGT.

This clonotype was picked up many times. The gene calls are TRBV12-3 or TRBV12-4 and TRBJ1-1; TRBD1 matches 9 bases. This CDR3 has 14 amino acids. Unmatched junction bases numbered 12, after V lost 10 bases and J lost 6 bases. The CDR3, as DNA: TGTGCCACCTTAAGGACAGGGGCGCCGGCTGAAGCTTTCTTT. This translates into CATLRTGAPAEAFF.

This clonotype was recorded at least ten times. The chain joins TRBV11-2 to TRBJ2-7, with D perhaps TRBD1 (5 bases). V was trimmed by 4 bases and J by 6 bases, leaving 10 bases between them. There are 12 residues in the CDR3. The germline CDR1 and CDR2 sequences are SGHAT and FQNNGV. The CDR3 nucleotides are TGTGCCAGCAGCTCCTTTAGGGGCGAGCAGTACTTC. It translates to CASSSFRGEQYF. Together with reference TRBV11-2 and TRBJ2-7, the CDR3 gives the full variable domain: EAGVAQSPRYKIIEKRQSVAFWCNPISGHATLYWYQQILGQGPKLLIQFQNNGVVDDSQLPKDRFSAERLKGVDSTLKIQPAKLEDSAVYLCASSSFRGEQYFGPGTRLTVT.

This clonotype was seen repeatedly, ten times or more. The gene calls are TRBV6-1 and TRBJ2-7; tentative D call: TRBD1 (6 bases). CDR1 is MNHNS and CDR2 is SASEGT in the germline V gene. The V and J ends lost 8 bases and 3 bases respectively, with 20 bases between them. CDR3 length: 15 residues. Written as DNA, the CDR3 is TGTGCCAGCTCCGACCAGGGGATTATAGGCTACGAGCAGTACTTC. Protein: CASSDQGIIGYEQYF.

This clonotype has more than one count but fewer than ten. The rearrangement joins TRBV20-1 to TRBJ2-4, with D possibly being TRBD1 (6 bases). CDR3 size: 14 residues. The germline gives CDR1 DFQATT, CDR2 SNEGSKA (reference sequence). V lost 1 base to trimming and J lost 9 bases, with 16 bases between them. The chain's CDR3 is CSARGPGEVGIQYF. For the CDR3, the DNA is TGCAGTGCTAGAGGCCCAGGGGAAGTAGGCATTCAGTACTTC.

The chain couples TRBV30 to TRBJ1-2, with D uncertain. Germline lookup yields CDR1 GTSNPN and CDR2 SVGIG (reference sequence). The V end lost 4 bases, the J end lost 4 bases, and 16 bases lay between the germline ends. This CDR3 is 14 amino acids long. The CDR3 loop reads CAWTVSGESYGYTF. The CDR3 region has the DNA TGTGCCTGGACCGTGTCTGGGGAATCCTATGGCTACACCTTC.

At least ten counts were recorded for this clonotype. The chain uses TRBV4-1 and TRBJ1-1; the match to TRBD1 covers 7 bases. Germline values: CDR1 MGHRA, CDR2 YSYEKL. The CDR3 covers 16 residues. The junction had 11 bases not matched to a gene; V was cut back by 3 bases and J by 4 bases. The chain's CDR3 is CASSHPLTGSGTEAFF. Here the CDR3 DNA reads TGCGCCAGCAGCCACCCCTTGACAGGGTCGGGCACTGAAGCTTTCTTT.

A remark on this clonotype: The junction and the germline gene differ at one end; a read error may be behind it. The rearrangement uses TRBV6-1 and TRBJ1-5; D is unresolved. The V gene's germline CDR1 is MNHNS and CDR2 SASEGT. This CDR3 has 13 amino acids. In DNA form, the CDR3 reads TGTGCCGTACAACTCGTCAGGAATCAGCCTCAGCATTTT. This translates into CAVQLVRNQPQHF.

This clonotype came up many times. This rearrangement joins TRBV19 to TRBJ2-7, with 9 bases that match TRBD1. CDR1 is LNHDA, CDR2 SQIVND, per germline (reference sequence). This CDR3 spans 15 amino acids. Unmatched junction bases numbered 4, after V lost 1 base and J lost 3 bases. The CDR3 is CASSIAGQGIYEQYF. CDR3 in DNA: TGTGCCAGTAGTATAGCGGGACAGGGAATCTACGAGCAGTACTTC.

In its sample, this clonotype was seen a few times. This chain uses TRBV2 with TRBJ2-7; 14 bases line up with TRBD2. Per germline, CDR1 SNHLY and CDR2 FYNNEI. Trimming removed 3 bases from V and 6 bases from J; junction bases left unmatched: 4. The CDR3 runs to 15 residues. CDR3 nucleotide sequence: TGTGCCAGCAGTGAGTTTGGGACTAGCGGGAGCGAGCAGTACTTC. Amino acid sequence: CASSEFGTSGSEQYF.

Ten or more counts support this clonotype. The rearrangement links TRBV24-1 to TRBJ2-5, with TRBD1 matching over 7 bases. J was trimmed by 5 bases and V by 4 bases; bases with no gene match: 6. Germline assignment: CDR1 KGHDR and CDR2 SFDVKD. This CDR3 region has 14 residues. CDR3 coding DNA: TGTGCCACCAGTGAGACAGGGCGAACGGAGACCCAGTACTTC. Protein sequence: CATSETGRTETQYF.

At least ten counts were recorded for this clonotype. The rearrangement joins TRBV28 to TRBJ2-7; 13 nucleotides match TRBD2. The CDR3 contains 16 residues. Germline CDR1 reads MDHEN; CDR2 reads SYDVKM. V trimming: 4 bases; J trimming: 1 base; junction bases outside the gene matches: 4. As DNA, the CDR3 is TGTGCCAGCAGTTGGGGACTAGCGGGACCTTCCTACGAGCAGTACTTC. Protein: CASSWGLAGPSYEQYF.